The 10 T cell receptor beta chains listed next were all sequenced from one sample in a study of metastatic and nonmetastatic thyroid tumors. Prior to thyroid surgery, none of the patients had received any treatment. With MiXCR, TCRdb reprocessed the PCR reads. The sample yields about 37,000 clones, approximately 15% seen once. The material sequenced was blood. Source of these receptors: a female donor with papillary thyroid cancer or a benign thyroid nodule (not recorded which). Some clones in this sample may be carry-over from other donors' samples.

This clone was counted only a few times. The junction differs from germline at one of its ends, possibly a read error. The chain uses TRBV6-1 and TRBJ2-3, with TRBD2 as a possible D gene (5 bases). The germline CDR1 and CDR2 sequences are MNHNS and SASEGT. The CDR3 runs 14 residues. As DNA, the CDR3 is TGTGCCAGCAGTTTGACGGCGGGCACATATACGCATTATTTT. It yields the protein CASSLTAGTYTHYF.

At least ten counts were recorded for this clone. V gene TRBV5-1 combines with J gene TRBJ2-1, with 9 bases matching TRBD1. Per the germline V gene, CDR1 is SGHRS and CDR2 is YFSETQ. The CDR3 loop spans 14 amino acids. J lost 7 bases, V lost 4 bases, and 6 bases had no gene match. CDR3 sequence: CASSSRQGGNEQFF. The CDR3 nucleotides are TGCGCCAGCAGCAGCCGACAGGGGGGGAATGAGCAGTTCTTC.

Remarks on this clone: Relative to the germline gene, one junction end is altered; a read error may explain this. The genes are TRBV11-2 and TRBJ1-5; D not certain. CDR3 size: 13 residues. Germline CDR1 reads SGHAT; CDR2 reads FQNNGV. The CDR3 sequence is CASSLFSDQPQHF. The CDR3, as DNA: TGTGCCAGCAGCTTATTTAGCGATCAGCCCCAGCATTTT.

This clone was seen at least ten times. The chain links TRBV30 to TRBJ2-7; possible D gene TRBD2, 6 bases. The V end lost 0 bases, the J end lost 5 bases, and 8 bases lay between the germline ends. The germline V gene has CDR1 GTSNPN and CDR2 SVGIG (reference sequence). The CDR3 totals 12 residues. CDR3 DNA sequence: TGTGCCTGGAGTGTCGGCGGGAACGAGCAGTACTTC. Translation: CAWSVGGNEQYF.

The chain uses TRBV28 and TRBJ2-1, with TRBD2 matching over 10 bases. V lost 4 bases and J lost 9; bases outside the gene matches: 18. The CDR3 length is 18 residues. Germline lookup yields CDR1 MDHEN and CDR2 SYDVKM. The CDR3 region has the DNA TGTGCCAGCAGTTCGAGGGCCGGACTAGCGGACCCGGTAGGTGAGCAGTTCTTC. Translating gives CASSSRAGLADPVGEQFF.

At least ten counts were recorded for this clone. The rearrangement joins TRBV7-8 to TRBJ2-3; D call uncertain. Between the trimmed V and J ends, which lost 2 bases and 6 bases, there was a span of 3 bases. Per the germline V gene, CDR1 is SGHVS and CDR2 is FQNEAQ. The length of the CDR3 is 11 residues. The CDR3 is CASSLSDTQYF. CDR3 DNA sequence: TGTGCCAGCAGCTTATCTGATACGCAGTATTTT.

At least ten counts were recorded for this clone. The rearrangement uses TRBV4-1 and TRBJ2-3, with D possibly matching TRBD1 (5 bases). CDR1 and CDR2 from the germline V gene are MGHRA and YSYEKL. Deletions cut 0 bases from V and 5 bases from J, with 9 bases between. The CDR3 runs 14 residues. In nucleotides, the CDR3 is TGCGCCAGCAGCCAAGAAAGGGGTAGAGATACGCAGTATTTT. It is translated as CASSQERGRDTQYF.

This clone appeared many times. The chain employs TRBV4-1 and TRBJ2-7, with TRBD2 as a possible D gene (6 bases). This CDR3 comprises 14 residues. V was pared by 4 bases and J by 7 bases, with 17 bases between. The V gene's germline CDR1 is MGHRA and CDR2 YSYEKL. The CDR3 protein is CASSPRDSFSEQYF. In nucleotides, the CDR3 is TGCGCCAGCAGCCCCCGGGACTCATTTTCGGAGCAGTACTTC.

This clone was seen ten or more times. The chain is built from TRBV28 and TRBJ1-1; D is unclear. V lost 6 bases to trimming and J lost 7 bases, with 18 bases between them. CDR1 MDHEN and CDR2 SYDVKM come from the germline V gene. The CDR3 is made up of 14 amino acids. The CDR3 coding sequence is TGTGCCAGCAGCCTTTCGTGGGTCCGAATTGAAGCTTTCTTT. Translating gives CASSLSWVRIEAFF.

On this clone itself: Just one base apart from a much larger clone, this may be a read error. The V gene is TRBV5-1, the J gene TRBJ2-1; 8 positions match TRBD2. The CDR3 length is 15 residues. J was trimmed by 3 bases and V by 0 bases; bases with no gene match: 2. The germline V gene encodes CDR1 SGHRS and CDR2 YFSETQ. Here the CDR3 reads CASSLDTSGYNEQFF. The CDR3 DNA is TGCGCCAGCAGCTTGGATACTAGCGGCTACAATGAGCAGTTCTTC.